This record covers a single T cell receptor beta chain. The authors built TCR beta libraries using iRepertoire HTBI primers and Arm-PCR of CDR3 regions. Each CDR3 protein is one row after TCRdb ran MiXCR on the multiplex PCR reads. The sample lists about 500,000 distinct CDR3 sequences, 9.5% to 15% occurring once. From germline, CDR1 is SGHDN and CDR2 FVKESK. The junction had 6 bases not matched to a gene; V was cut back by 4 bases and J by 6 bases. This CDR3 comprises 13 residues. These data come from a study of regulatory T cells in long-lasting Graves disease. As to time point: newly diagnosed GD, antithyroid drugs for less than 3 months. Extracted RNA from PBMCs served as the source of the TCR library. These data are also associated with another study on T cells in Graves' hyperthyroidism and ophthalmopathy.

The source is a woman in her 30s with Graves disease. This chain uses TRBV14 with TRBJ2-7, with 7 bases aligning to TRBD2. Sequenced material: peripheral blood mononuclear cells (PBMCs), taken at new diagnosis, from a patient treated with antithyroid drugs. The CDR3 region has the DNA TGTGCCAGCAGCCTCAGCACGGGGGGCGAGCAGTACTTC. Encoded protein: CASSLSTGGEQYF. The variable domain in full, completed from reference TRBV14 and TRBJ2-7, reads EAGVTQFPSHSVIEKGQTVTLRCDPISGHDNLYWYRRVMGKEIKFLLHFVKESKQDESGMPNNRFLAERTGGTYSTLKVQPAELEDSGVYFCASSLSTGGEQYFGPGTRLTVT.